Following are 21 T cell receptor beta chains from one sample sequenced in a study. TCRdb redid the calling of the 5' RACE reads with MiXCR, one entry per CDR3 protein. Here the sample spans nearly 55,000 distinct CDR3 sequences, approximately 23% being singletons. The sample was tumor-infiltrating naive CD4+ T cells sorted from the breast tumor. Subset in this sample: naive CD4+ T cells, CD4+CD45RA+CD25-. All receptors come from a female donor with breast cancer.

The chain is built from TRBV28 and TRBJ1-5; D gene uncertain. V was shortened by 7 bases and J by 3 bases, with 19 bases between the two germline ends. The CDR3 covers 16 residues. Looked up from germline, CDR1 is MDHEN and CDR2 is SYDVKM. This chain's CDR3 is CASTPLGQSINQPQHF. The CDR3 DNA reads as TGTGCCAGCACCCCCCTCGGTCAGAGCATCAATCAGCCCCAGCATTTT.

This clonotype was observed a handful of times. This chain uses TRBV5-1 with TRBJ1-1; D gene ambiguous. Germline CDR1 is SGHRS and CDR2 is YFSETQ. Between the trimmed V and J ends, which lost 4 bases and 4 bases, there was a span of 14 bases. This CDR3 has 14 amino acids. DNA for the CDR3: TGCGCCAGCAGCACGGGAGCGTATGGCACTGAAGCTTTCTTT. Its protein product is CASSTGAYGTEAFF.

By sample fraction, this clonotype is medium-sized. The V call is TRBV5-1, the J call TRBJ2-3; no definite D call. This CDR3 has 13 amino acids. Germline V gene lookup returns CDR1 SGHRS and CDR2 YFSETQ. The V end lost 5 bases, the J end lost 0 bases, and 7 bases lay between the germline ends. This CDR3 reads CASRVGSTDTQYF. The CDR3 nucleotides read TGCGCCAGCAGGGTCGGCAGCACAGATACGCAGTATTTT.

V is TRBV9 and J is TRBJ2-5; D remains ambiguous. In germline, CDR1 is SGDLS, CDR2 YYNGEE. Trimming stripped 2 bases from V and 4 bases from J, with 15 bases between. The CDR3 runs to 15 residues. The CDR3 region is CASSVDGYRGETQYF. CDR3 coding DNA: TGTGCCAGCAGCGTTGATGGGTACCGAGGAGAGACCCAGTACTTC.

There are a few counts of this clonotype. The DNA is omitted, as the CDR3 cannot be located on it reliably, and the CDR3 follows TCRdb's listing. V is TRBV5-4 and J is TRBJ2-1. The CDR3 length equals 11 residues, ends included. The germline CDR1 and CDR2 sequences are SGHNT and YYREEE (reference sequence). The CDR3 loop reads CASSSSSEQFF.

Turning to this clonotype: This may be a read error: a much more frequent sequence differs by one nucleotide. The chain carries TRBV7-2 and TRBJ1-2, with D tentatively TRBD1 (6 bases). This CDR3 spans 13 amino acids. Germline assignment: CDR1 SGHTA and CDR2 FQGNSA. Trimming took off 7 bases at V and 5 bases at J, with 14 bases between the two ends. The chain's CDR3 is CASNLDRLYGYTF. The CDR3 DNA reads TGTGCCAGCAACCTAGACAGGTTGTATGGCTACACCTTC.

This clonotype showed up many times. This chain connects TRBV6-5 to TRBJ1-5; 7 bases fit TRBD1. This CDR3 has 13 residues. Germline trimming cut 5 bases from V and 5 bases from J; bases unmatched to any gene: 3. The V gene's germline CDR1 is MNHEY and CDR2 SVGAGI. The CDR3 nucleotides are TGTGCCAGCAGTAACACAGGGGATCAGCCCCAGCATTTT. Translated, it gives CASSNTGDQPQHF.

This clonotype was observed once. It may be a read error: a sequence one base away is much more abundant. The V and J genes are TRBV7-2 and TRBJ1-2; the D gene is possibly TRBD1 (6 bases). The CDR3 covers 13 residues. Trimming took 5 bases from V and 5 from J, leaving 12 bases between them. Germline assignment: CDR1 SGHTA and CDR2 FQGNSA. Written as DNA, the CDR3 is TGTGCCAGCAGCCTAGACAGGTGGTATGGCTACACCTTC. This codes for CASSLDRWYGYTF.

The CDR3 DNA reads as TGTGCCAGCAGCGTAGTAAGGGACTCCTACGAGCAGTACTTC. Protein product: CASSVVRDSYEQYF. This chain joins TRBV9 and TRBJ2-7; no firm D call. Germline loops: CDR1 SGDLS, CDR2 YYNGEE. CDR3 length: 14 amino acids. The germline V and J ends were trimmed by 0 bases and 0 bases, with 7 bases remaining between them.

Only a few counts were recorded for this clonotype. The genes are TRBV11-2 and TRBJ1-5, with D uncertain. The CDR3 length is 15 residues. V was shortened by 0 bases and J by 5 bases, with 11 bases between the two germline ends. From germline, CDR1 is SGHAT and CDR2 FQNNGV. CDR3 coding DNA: TGTGCCAGCAGCTTAGATCTCCAGGCGCATCAGCCCCAGCATTTT. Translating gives CASSLDLQAHQPQHF.

The CDR3 reads CASSVAKQGNSPLHF. For the CDR3, the DNA is TGTGCCAGCAGCGTAGCAAAACAGGGGAACTCACCCCTCCACTTT. The rearrangement uses TRBV9 and TRBJ1-6; TRBD1 agrees at 7 bases. V trimming: 0 bases; J trimming: 10 bases; junction bases outside the gene matches: 7. The length of the CDR3 is 15 residues. CDR1 is SGDLS and CDR2 is YYNGEE in the germline V gene. Supplemented by reference TRBV9 and TRBJ1-6, the full variable domain reads DSGVTQTPKHLITATGQRVTLRCSPRSGDLSVYWYQQSLDQGLQFLIQYYNGEERAKGNILERFSAQQFPDLHSELNLSSLELGDSALYFCASSVAKQGNSPLHFGNGTRLTVT.

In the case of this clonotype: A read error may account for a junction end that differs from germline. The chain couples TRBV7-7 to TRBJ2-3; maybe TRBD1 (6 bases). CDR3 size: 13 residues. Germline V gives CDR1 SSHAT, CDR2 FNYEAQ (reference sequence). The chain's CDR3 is CASSTGQTDTQYF. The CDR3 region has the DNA TGTGCTAGCAGCACCGGACAGACAGATACGCAGTATTTT.

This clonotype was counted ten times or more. The CDR3 reads CASSQENSGANVLTF. In DNA form, the CDR3 reads TGTGCCAGCAGCCAGGAAAACTCTGGGGCCAACGTCCTGACTTTC. V and J are TRBV4-2 and TRBJ2-6; the D is unclear. Germline lookup yields CDR1 LGHNA and CDR2 YNFKEQ. The CDR3 contains 15 residues. V was pared by 3 bases and J by 0 bases, with 6 bases between.

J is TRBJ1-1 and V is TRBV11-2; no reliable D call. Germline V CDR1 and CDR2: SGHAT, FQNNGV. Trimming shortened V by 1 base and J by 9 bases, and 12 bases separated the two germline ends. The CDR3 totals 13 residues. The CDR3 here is CASSLGQSAQAFF. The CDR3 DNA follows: TGTGCCAGCAGCTTAGGTCAGAGTGCACAAGCTTTCTTT.

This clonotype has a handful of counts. This chain's CDR3 is CASSLGFDDGYTF. CDR3 nucleotide sequence: TGTGCCAGCAGCTTAGGGTTTGATGACGGCTACACCTTC. The V and J genes are TRBV7-2 and TRBJ1-2; D is unclear. The V end lost 1 base, the J end lost 8 bases, and 11 bases lay between the germline ends. Germline V gives CDR1 SGHTA, CDR2 FQGNSA. The CDR3 consists of 13 residues.

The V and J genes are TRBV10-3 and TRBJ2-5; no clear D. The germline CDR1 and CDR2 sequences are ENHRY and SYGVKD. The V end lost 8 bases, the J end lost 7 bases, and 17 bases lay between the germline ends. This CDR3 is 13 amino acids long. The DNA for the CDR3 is TGTGCCATCGGACGGACCCTGGAAACGACCCAGTACTTC. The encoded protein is CAIGRTLETTQYF.

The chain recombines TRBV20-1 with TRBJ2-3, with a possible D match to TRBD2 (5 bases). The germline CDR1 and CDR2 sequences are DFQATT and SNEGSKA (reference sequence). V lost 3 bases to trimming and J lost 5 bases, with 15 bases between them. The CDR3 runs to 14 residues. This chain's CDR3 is CSASIGSWGDTQYF. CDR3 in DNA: TGCAGTGCTAGCATAGGGAGTTGGGGAGATACGCAGTATTTT.

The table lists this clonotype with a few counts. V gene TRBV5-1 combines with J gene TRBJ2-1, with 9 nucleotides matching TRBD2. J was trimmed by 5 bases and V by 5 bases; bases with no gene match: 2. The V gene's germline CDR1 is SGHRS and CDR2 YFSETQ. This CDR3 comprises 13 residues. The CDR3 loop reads CASRASGDNEQFF. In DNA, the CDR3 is TGCGCCAGCAGGGCTAGCGGGGACAATGAGCAGTTCTTC. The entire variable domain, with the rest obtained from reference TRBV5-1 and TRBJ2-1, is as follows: KAGVTQTPRYLIKTRGQQVTLSCSPISGHRSVSWYQQTPGQGLQFLFEYFSETQRNKGNFPGRFSGRQFSNSRSEMNVSTLELGDSALYLCASRASGDNEQFFGPGTRLTVL.

CDR3 bases: TGTGCCAGCAGAAAGATTGGACTAGCGGAGATCAATGAGCAGTTCTTC. It encodes CASRKIGLAEINEQFF. The chain links TRBV6-5 to TRBJ2-1, with 10 bases aligning to TRBD2. Losses at the gene ends were 6 bases for V and 6 bases for J; bases not matched to a gene: 11. The CDR3 loop spans 16 amino acids. From germline, CDR1 is MNHEY and CDR2 SVGAGI.

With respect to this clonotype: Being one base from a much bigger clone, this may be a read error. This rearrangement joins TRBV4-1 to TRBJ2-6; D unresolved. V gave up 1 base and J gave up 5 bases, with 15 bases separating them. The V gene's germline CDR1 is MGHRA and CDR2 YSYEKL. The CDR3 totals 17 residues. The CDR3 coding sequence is TGCGCCAGCAGCCAAGTGAATCCCCGCGCGCGGGCCAACGTCCTGACTTTC. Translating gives CASSQVNPRARANVLTF.

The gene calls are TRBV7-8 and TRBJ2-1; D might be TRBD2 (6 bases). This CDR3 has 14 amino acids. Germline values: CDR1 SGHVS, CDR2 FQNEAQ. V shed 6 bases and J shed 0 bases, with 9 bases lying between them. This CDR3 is CASRGAGSYNEQFF. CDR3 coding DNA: TGTGCCAGCAGGGGAGCGGGCTCCTACAATGAGCAGTTCTTC.